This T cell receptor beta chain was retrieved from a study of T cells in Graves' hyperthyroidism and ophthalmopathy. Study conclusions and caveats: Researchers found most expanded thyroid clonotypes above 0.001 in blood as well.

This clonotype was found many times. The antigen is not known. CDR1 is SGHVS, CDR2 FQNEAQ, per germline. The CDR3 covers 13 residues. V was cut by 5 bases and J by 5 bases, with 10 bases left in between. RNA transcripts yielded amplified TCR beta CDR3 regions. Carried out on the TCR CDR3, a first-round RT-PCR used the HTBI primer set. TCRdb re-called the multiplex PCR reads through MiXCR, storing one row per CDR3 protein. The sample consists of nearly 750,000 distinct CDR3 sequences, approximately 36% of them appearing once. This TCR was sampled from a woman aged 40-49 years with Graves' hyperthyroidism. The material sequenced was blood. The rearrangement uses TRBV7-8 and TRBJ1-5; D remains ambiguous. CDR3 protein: CASSQVGYQPQHF. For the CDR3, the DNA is TGTGCCAGCAGCCAGGTGGGCTATCAGCCCCAGCATTTT.